A selection of T cell receptor beta chains follows, all from one sample in a study of cytomegalovirus exposure and HLA in healthy donors. The method was immunoSEQ multiplex PCR; TCRdb's version includes in-frame clones alone and lacks a portion of them. The sample shows 130,000 or so clones, approximately 82% of them seen only once. Sequenced: PBMCs. These receptors were taken from a woman aged 18-29 years in good health and CMV-seropositive. CDR3s include the opening cysteine and the closing phenylalanine or tryptophan. Each record gives: CDR3 DNA, CDR3 protein, V gene, D gene, clone size, J gene. D genes are given only for firm matches. Clone size is stated in some rows and not others, as once, few, many or a class when expanded.

cdr3_nt: TGTGCCAGCAGTTACATCCGGTTATCTAACAATGAGCAGTTCTTC; cdr3_aa: CASSYIRLSNNEQFF; v_call: TRBV6-7; d_call: .; clone_size: .; j_call: TRBJ2-1
cdr3_nt: TGTGCCAGCAGCTGGGTTGCTGTTGGGGAGGGATCTGGAAACACCATATATTTT; cdr3_aa: CASSWVAVGEGSGNTIYF; v_call: TRBV7-9; d_call: .; clone_size: few; j_call: TRBJ1-3
cdr3_nt: TGTGCCAGCAGGGCAGGGTCCCCCGATAATTCACCCCTCCACTTT; cdr3_aa: CASRAGSPDNSPLHF; v_call: TRBV2; d_call: .; clone_size: .; j_call: TRBJ1-6
cdr3_nt: TGTGCCAGCAGTGTCCAGATGGGAAACACCATATATTTT; cdr3_aa: CASSVQMGNTIYF; v_call: TRBV2; d_call: .; clone_size: once; j_call: TRBJ1-3
cdr3_nt: TGTGCCAGCAACCGGGACAGGAGCGTGATCGGGGAGCTGTTTTTT; cdr3_aa: CASNRDRSVIGELFF; v_call: TRBV5-6; d_call: TRBD1; clone_size: .; j_call: TRBJ2-2
cdr3_nt: TGTGCCAGCACCCGAAGCCCCGGGACAGGTGCAGATACGCAGTATTTT; cdr3_aa: CASTRSPGTGADTQYF; v_call: TRBV2; d_call: TRBD1; clone_size: .; j_call: TRBJ2-3
cdr3_nt: TGTGCCAGCAGTGACCCGGGGGTGAACTACGAGCAGTACTTC; cdr3_aa: CASSDPGVNYEQYF; v_call: TRBV2; d_call: .; clone_size: .; j_call: TRBJ2-7
cdr3_nt: TGTGCCAGCAGCGTAGGAAATAGCGGGGAGACACGAAACGAGCAGTACTTC; cdr3_aa: CASSVGNSGETRNEQYF; v_call: TRBV9; d_call: TRBD2; clone_size: .; j_call: TRBJ2-7
cdr3_nt: TGTGCCAGCTCCCCAGAAGTAGGGACAAGCACAGATACGCAGTATTTT; cdr3_aa: CASSPEVGTSTDTQYF; v_call: TRBV18; d_call: .; clone_size: few; j_call: TRBJ2-3
cdr3_nt: TGCGCCAGCAGCTTGAGCCTGGCGGTGGAGCGGGGGGGCCATGAGCAGTTCTTC; cdr3_aa: CASSLSLAVERGGHEQFF; v_call: TRBV5-1; d_call: TRBD2; clone_size: .; j_call: TRBJ2-1
cdr3_nt: TGTGCCAGTAGTCGGGTCAGGGAATATTTCTATGGCTACACCTTC; cdr3_aa: CASSRVREYFYGYTF; v_call: TRBV2; d_call: .; clone_size: .; j_call: TRBJ1-2
cdr3_nt: TGTGCCAGCAGTGACGCGGGAGAGACCCAGTACTTC; cdr3_aa: CASSDAGETQYF; v_call: TRBV6-1; d_call: .; clone_size: once; j_call: TRBJ2-5
cdr3_nt: TGTGCCAGCAGCTTGGGGGGGGGCAGGGACGAGCAGTACTTC; cdr3_aa: CASSLGGGRDEQYF; v_call: TRBV7-9; d_call: .; clone_size: .; j_call: TRBJ2-7
cdr3_nt: TGTGCCAGCAGCTTACCGGGCTCTGGAAACACCATATATTTT; cdr3_aa: CASSLPGSGNTIYF; v_call: TRBV7-9; d_call: .; clone_size: .; j_call: TRBJ1-3
cdr3_nt: TGTGCCAGCAGCCTCTCGACTGGGGGCGCGGAAAATGGCTACACCTTC; cdr3_aa: CASSLSTGGAENGYTF; v_call: TRBV25-1; d_call: .; clone_size: few; j_call: TRBJ1-2
cdr3_nt: TGTGCCAGCAGTTACAGCGACAGCTCTGGAAACACCATATATTTT; cdr3_aa: CASSYSDSSGNTIYF; v_call: TRBV6-5; d_call: .; clone_size: once; j_call: TRBJ1-3
cdr3_nt: TGTGCCAGCAGCTTAGACTCGGGGGGATTCTATGGCTACACCTTC; cdr3_aa: CASSLDSGGFYGYTF; v_call: TRBV7-3; d_call: .; clone_size: .; j_call: TRBJ1-2
cdr3_nt: TGTGCCAGTGCGGGGGCTTCGGGTCCCTACGAGCAGTACTTC; cdr3_aa: CASAGASGPYEQYF; v_call: TRBV7-9; d_call: .; clone_size: .; j_call: TRBJ2-7
cdr3_nt: TGTGCCAGCAGCATCGCGGGCGTAAACACCGGGGAGCTGTTTTTT; cdr3_aa: CASSIAGVNTGELFF; v_call: TRBV2; d_call: .; clone_size: .; j_call: TRBJ2-2
cdr3_nt: TGTGCCATCAGTGATAACAGGGTTGGCTCCTACGAGCAGTACTTC; cdr3_aa: CAISDNRVGSYEQYF; v_call: TRBV10-3; d_call: .; clone_size: once; j_call: TRBJ2-7
cdr3_nt: TGCGCCAGCAGCTTGGAAGCAGGGGGGATCTCATCACAGCAGTACTTC; cdr3_aa: CASSLEAGGISSQQYF; v_call: TRBV5-1; d_call: .; clone_size: .; j_call: TRBJ2-7
cdr3_nt: TGTGCCAGCGGGGCAGACTCGAACACCGGGGAGCTGTTTTTT; cdr3_aa: CASGADSNTGELFF; v_call: TRBV11-2; d_call: .; clone_size: few; j_call: TRBJ2-2
cdr3_nt: TGTGCCACTTGGACTCACAGGGGGCAAGGCTATGGCTACACCTTC; cdr3_aa: CATWTHRGQGYGYTF; v_call: TRBV2; d_call: TRBD1; clone_size: .; j_call: TRBJ1-2
cdr3_nt: TGCGCCAGCAGCTCGGGACTAGCGGGCGCGTCCGAGCAGTTCTTC; cdr3_aa: CASSSGLAGASEQFF; v_call: TRBV5-1; d_call: TRBD2; clone_size: .; j_call: TRBJ2-1
cdr3_nt: TGTGCCATCGCGGGGTATCAAGAGACCCAGTACTTC; cdr3_aa: CAIAGYQETQYF; v_call: TRBV10-3; d_call: .; clone_size: once; j_call: TRBJ2-5
cdr3_nt: TGTGCCAGCAGTAGGGGGGGGACATACAATGAGCAGTTCTTC; cdr3_aa: CASSRGGTYNEQFF; v_call: TRBV2; d_call: .; clone_size: once; j_call: TRBJ2-1
cdr3_nt: TGTTCCAGCAGCTTAAGGGCAGGAGGAGCTCACTACGAGCAGTACTTC; cdr3_aa: CSSSLRAGGAHYEQYF; v_call: TRBV7-9; d_call: .; clone_size: .; j_call: TRBJ2-7
cdr3_nt: TGTGCCAGCACCACGGGAGGGGCAGGCAATCAGCCCCAGCATTTT; cdr3_aa: CASTTGGAGNQPQHF; v_call: TRBV28; d_call: .; clone_size: .; j_call: TRBJ1-5
cdr3_nt: TGTGCCAGCAGTGCCCCCCCTAGCAGCTCCTACAATGAGCAGTTCTTC; cdr3_aa: CASSAPPSSSYNEQFF; v_call: TRBV25-1; d_call: .; clone_size: .; j_call: TRBJ2-1
cdr3_nt: TGTGCCAGCAGGATACAGGGAAGTTACGAGCAGTACTTC; cdr3_aa: CASRIQGSYEQYF; v_call: TRBV7-9; d_call: .; clone_size: .; j_call: TRBJ2-7
cdr3_nt: TGTGCCAGCAGCCTAGCGGGGGGCTACTACGAGCAGTACTTC; cdr3_aa: CASSLAGGYYEQYF; v_call: TRBV27; d_call: TRBD2; clone_size: .; j_call: TRBJ2-7
cdr3_nt: TGCGCCAGCATTGATGGTACCTTGCGCGAGGGGGTCAAAAGTGGCTACACCTTC; cdr3_aa: CASIDGTLREGVKSGYTF; v_call: TRBV5-1; d_call: .; clone_size: .; j_call: TRBJ1-2
cdr3_nt: TGTGCCAGCAGCTTGGGTTCGGGGGGGCCACGAAATGAGCAGTTCTTC; cdr3_aa: CASSLGSGGPRNEQFF; v_call: TRBV5-4; d_call: TRBD2; clone_size: few; j_call: TRBJ2-1
cdr3_nt: TGCGCCAGCAGCCAACCGGGACAGGCGGAGACCCAGTACTTC; cdr3_aa: CASSQPGQAETQYF; v_call: TRBV4-1; d_call: TRBD1; clone_size: once; j_call: TRBJ2-5
cdr3_nt: TGTGCCAGCAGCTACGTCAGGAAGCAGTACAATGAGCAGTTCTTC; cdr3_aa: CASSYVRKQYNEQFF; v_call: TRBV7-3; d_call: .; clone_size: .; j_call: TRBJ2-1
cdr3_nt: TGTGCCAGTAGTATGGGCAGTTACGAGCAGTACTTC; cdr3_aa: CASSMGSYEQYF; v_call: TRBV19; d_call: .; clone_size: once; j_call: TRBJ2-7
cdr3_nt: TGCAGCGTTGAGCATGGGGGGTTTAGTGAGCAGTTCTTC; cdr3_aa: CSVEHGGFSEQFF; v_call: TRBV29-1; d_call: .; clone_size: .; j_call: TRBJ2-1